A single sample gave rise to the 24 T cell receptor beta chains below, sequenced in a study of T cell changes during pregnancy in multiple sclerosis. Repertoires were generated with immunoSEQ multiplex PCR, while TCRdb's copy carries only in-frame clones and drops some. The table includes over 90,000 clones, 85% to 95% detected once. The sequencing here drew on peripheral blood, taken after pregnancy. Every receptor here comes from a female donor with multiple sclerosis, enrolled in a pregnancy study.

The rearrangement links TRBV7-9 to TRBJ1-2; unclear D gene. This CDR3 region has 14 residues. Germline V CDR1 and CDR2: SEHNR, FQNEAQ (reference sequence). The V end lost 4 bases, the J end lost 6 bases, and 15 bases lay between the germline ends. The CDR3 spells CASSSSDGGNGYTF. The CDR3 DNA sequence: TGTGCCAGCAGCTCCTCGGACGGAGGCAATGGCTACACCTTC. The full variable domain, with the rest looked up from reference TRBV7-9 and TRBJ1-2, is DTGVSQNPRHKITKRGQNVTFRCDPISEHNRLYWYRQTLGQGPEFLTYFQNEAQLEKSRLLSDRFSAERPKGSFSTLEIQRTEQGDSAMYLCASSSSDGGNGYTFGSGTRLTVV.

The CDR3 coding sequence is TGTGCCAGCAGCCCCCCCGTAAGCACAGATACGCAGTATTTT. As protein: CASSPPVSTDTQYF. The chain employs TRBV7-2 and TRBJ2-3; D is ambiguous. The V end was cut by 5 bases, the J end by 0 bases, with 9 bases between. CDR3 length: 14 residues. In germline, CDR1 is SGHTA, CDR2 FQGNSA. The whole variable domain, remainder taken from reference TRBV7-2 and TRBJ2-3, is GAGVSQSPSNKVTEKGKDVELRCDPISGHTALYWYRQSLGQGLEFLIYFQGNSAPDKSGLPSDRFSAERTGGSVSTLTIQRTQQEDSAVYLCASSPPVSTDTQYFGPGTRLTVL.

The chain is built from TRBV9 and TRBJ2-7; D may be TRBD2 (5 bases). Germline loops: CDR1 SGDLS, CDR2 YYNGEE. The CDR3 has 14 amino acids. V was cut by 2 bases and J by 5 bases, with 14 bases left in between. DNA for the CDR3: TGTGCCAGCAGCGTCTCTTTTGGGAGCCACGAGCAGTACTTC. It specifies CASSVSFGSHEQYF.

This clone is a singleton in its sample. The chain uses TRBV10-2 and TRBJ1-5, with 8 bases matching TRBD1. CDR1 is WSHSY and CDR2 is SAAADI in the germline V gene. This CDR3 contains 15 residues. V was clipped by 6 bases and J by 0 bases; unmatched bases: 4. Here the CDR3 DNA reads TGCGCCAGCAGGACAGGGGACAATAGCAATCAGCCCCAGCATTTT. Protein: CASRTGDNSNQPQHF.

The J gene is TRBJ2-2, the V gene TRBV6-6; D is unresolved. V lost 6 bases and J lost 5, with 4 bases in between. The CDR3 is 11 residues long. From germline, CDR1 is MNHNY and CDR2 SVGAGI (reference sequence). The CDR3 nucleotides read TGTGCCAGCAGAACAACCGGGGAGCTGTTTTTT. Translation: CASRTTGELFF.

The V call is TRBV27, the J call TRBJ1-2; TRBD1 matches 7 bases. Germline assignment: CDR1 MNHEY and CDR2 SMNVEV (reference sequence). This CDR3 contains 12 residues. The J segment lost 4 bases and the V segment lost 8 bases, leaving 4 bases of the junction unmatched. CDR3 DNA: TGTGCCAGCTCAGACAGGGCCTATGGCTACACCTTC. It specifies CASSDRAYGYTF.

J is TRBJ1-3 and V is TRBV30; D gene ambiguous. Trimming pared 4 bases from V and 2 bases from J, leaving 15 bases between. Germline V gives CDR1 GTSNPN, CDR2 SVGIG (reference sequence). There are 15 residues in the CDR3. DNA of the CDR3: TGTGCCTGGACCCCCTTTCTAGGTACTGGAAACACCATATATTTT. This codes for CAWTPFLGTGNTIYF.

The chain carries TRBV7-9 and TRBJ2-7; D remains ambiguous. Per germline, CDR1 SEHNR and CDR2 FQNEAQ (reference sequence). Trimming cost V 1 base and J 0 bases, with 13 bases left between them. The CDR3 loop spans 16 amino acids. The CDR3 protein is CASSLVNELSSYEQYF. CDR3 coding DNA: TGTGCCAGCAGCTTAGTCAACGAACTTAGCTCCTACGAGCAGTACTTC.

The chain joins TRBV5-6 to TRBJ2-1; perhaps TRBD1 as D (6 bases). The CDR3 is made up of 15 amino acids. Germline CDR1 is SGHDT and CDR2 is YYEEEE. Trimming cost V 1 base and J 6 bases, with 14 bases left between them. CDR3 in DNA: TGTGCCAGCAGCTTGACAGGGAAGGGGGTCAATGAGCAGTTCTTC. Protein product: CASSLTGKGVNEQFF.

This chain links TRBV7-3 with TRBJ2-1; 13 bases match TRBD2. Per the germline V gene, CDR1 is SGHTA and CDR2 is FQGTGA. The J segment lost 1 base and the V segment lost 1 base, leaving 1 base of the junction unmatched. This CDR3 contains 17 residues. The DNA for the CDR3 is TGTGCCAGCAGCTTAAGGACTAGCGGGGGTTCCTACAATGAGCAGTTCTTC. Translating it yields CASSLRTSGGSYNEQFF.

V and J are TRBV5-1 and TRBJ2-5, with D possibly being TRBD1 (5 bases). CDR1 and CDR2 (germline): SGHRS, YFSETQ. The CDR3 is 15 amino acids. Trimming took 4 bases from V and 1 from J, leaving 14 bases between them. The CDR3 sequence is CASSPQGLGQETQYF. The CDR3 bases are TGCGCCAGCAGCCCTCAGGGTTTGGGCCAAGAGACCCAGTACTTC.

The chain links TRBV28 to TRBJ2-3; 10 positions match TRBD1. This CDR3 has 16 residues. Germline-derived CDR1 and CDR2 are MDHEN and SYDVKM. J gave up 6 bases and V 4 bases, and 10 bases lay outside the gene matches. The CDR3 DNA sequence: TGTGCCAGCAGTTCGTCCCGGGACAGGGGATCCGATACGCAGTATTTT. Encoded protein: CASSSSRDRGSDTQYF.

This clone was counted a single time. The chain has TRBV15 and TRBJ2-4; possible D gene TRBD1, 5 bases. The ends were cut back, 5 bases at V and 10 bases at J, with 24 bases in the middle. This CDR3 has 16 residues. Per the germline V gene, CDR1 is LNHNV and CDR2 is YYDKDF (reference sequence). The CDR3 nucleotides are TGTGCCACCAGCGTTCTGGACGCGCTAAGGGGCCATATTCAGTACTTC. Residues: CATSVLDALRGHIQYF.

The J gene is TRBJ2-1, the V gene TRBV14, with TRBD2 matching over 11 bases. J gave up 10 bases and V 5 bases, and 13 bases lay outside the gene matches. CDR3 length equals 16 residues. CDR1 SGHDN and CDR2 FVKESK come from the germline V gene. CDR3 sequence reads: CASSTGSLAGGGEQFF. For the CDR3, the DNA is TGTGCCAGCAGCACTGGGTCGCTAGCGGGAGGAGGGGAGCAGTTCTTC.

The chain carries TRBV19 and TRBJ2-3; TRBD2 matches 12 bases. With V trimmed by 8 bases and J by 6 bases, 6 bases remained unmatched. The V gene's germline CDR1 is LNHDA and CDR2 SQIVND (reference sequence). The CDR3 covers 14 residues. Here the CDR3 reads CASGLAGLGDTQYF. For the CDR3, the DNA is TGTGCCAGTGGACTAGCGGGACTGGGGGATACGCAGTATTTT.

V gene TRBV5-1 combines with J gene TRBJ2-1; 11 bases align to TRBD2. The CDR3 spans 15 residues. The V gene's germline CDR1 is SGHRS and CDR2 YFSETQ. V was clipped by 5 bases and J by 3 bases; unmatched bases: 4. The CDR3 region is CASRAGLAVYNEQFF. In DNA form, the CDR3 reads TGCGCCAGCAGGGCGGGACTAGCGGTCTACAATGAGCAGTTCTTC.

The J gene is TRBJ2-5, the V gene TRBV29-1; tentatively, D is TRBD2 (6 bases). Germline V lookup: CDR1 SQVTM, CDR2 ANQGSEA. This CDR3 spans 11 amino acids. Trimming removed 7 bases at V and 5 bases at J, with 11 bases between. As DNA, the CDR3 is TGCAGCGACGGAGGGCCGGAGACCCAGTACTTC. Translation: CSDGGPETQYF.

The chain recombines TRBV19 with TRBJ2-7, with 9 bases identical to TRBD2. Germline CDR1 reads LNHDA; CDR2 reads SQIVND (reference sequence). The CDR3 runs 15 residues. Losses at the gene ends were 6 bases for V and 2 bases for J; bases not matched to a gene: 8. CDR3 sequence reads: CASRGQLAGPYEQYF. The CDR3 DNA is TGTGCCAGTAGGGGACAGCTAGCGGGACCCTACGAGCAGTACTTC.

V is TRBV5-1 and J is TRBJ1-1, with TRBD1 matching over 8 bases. The ends lost 2 bases at V and 2 bases at J; junction bases unmatched: 8. The CDR3 is 16 amino acids. CDR1 SGHRS and CDR2 YFSETQ come from the germline V gene. The CDR3 here is CASSFDSGGGNTEAFF. The CDR3 region has the DNA TGCGCCAGCAGCTTCGACTCAGGGGGCGGAAACACTGAAGCTTTCTTT.

CDR3 DNA sequence: TGCAGTGCCTACCCGGGGTATGGCTACACCTTC. It translates to CSAYPGYGYTF. This rearrangement joins TRBV20-1 to TRBJ1-2; D is ambiguous. Germline CDR1 is DFQATT and CDR2 is SNEGSKA (reference sequence). This CDR3 comprises 11 residues. V was clipped by 6 bases and J by 5 bases, with 10 bases between them.

This clone was detected only once. The chain carries TRBV7-8 and TRBJ2-7, with 9 bases aligning to TRBD2. V gave up 0 bases and J gave up 3 bases; unmatched junction bases: 9. CDR3 length: 17 residues. Per the germline V gene, CDR1 is SGHVS and CDR2 is FQNEAQ. The CDR3 loop reads CASSLAMAWTSDYEQYF. Here the CDR3 DNA reads TGTGCCAGCAGCTTAGCTATGGCGTGGACTAGCGACTACGAGCAGTACTTC.

V gene TRBV12-5 combines with J gene TRBJ1-2; D not certain. V was pared by 1 base and J by 1 base, with 10 bases between. Germline V gives CDR1 LGHNT, CDR2 FRNRAP. This CDR3 spans 15 amino acids. This chain's CDR3 is CASGLGGALNYGYTF. The CDR3 nucleotides read TGTGCTAGTGGTTTGGGTGGTGCACTTAACTATGGCTACACCTTC.

V is TRBV7-2 and J is TRBJ2-1; D might be TRBD1 (6 bases). V was trimmed by 7 bases and J by 8 bases, leaving 15 bases between them. The length of the CDR3 is 13 residues. Germline V gene lookup returns CDR1 SGHTA and CDR2 FQGNSA. The CDR3 nucleotides are TGTGCCAGCATGCGATACAGGGCCGATGAGCAGTTCTTC. Translating gives CASMRYRADEQFF.

The chain recombines TRBV18 with TRBJ2-3; the match to TRBD1 covers 8 bases. The CDR3 totals 15 residues. Germline V lookup: CDR1 KGHSH, CDR2 LQKENI. With 2 bases clipped from V and 0 bases from J, the junction kept 1 base outside the gene matches. The CDR3: CASSPGQGSTDTQYF. CDR3 DNA: TGTGCCAGCTCACCAGGACAGGGTAGCACAGATACGCAGTATTTT. The full variable domain, rest sourced from reference TRBV18 and TRBJ2-3, is NAGVMQNPRHLVRRRGQEARLRCSPMKGHSHVYWYRQLPEEGLKFMVYLQKENIIDESGMPKERFSAEFPKEGPSILRIQQVVRGDSAAYFCASSPGQGSTDTQYFGPGTRLTVL.